A single sample is the source of the 25 T cell receptor beta chains below, sequenced in a study of T cell responses to AZD1222 COVID-19 vaccine (dated by TCRdb to the early 2020s). Receptors were amplified or captured by the immunoSEQ multiplex PCR assay. The table comes from immuneACCESS by way of TCRdb, which keeps in-frame sequences with V and J called. Part of the clones is missing from these tables; in studies checked, under half for an unresolved V gene and the rest for unknown reasons. This sample has some 99,000 clones in its table, and roughly 90% of those were observed once. The ten largest make up approximately 5.5% of the sample. The sample's time point label is to be understood as: baseline before first vaccination. Source: peripheral blood, taken on day 0 of AZD1222 vaccination. Receptors were obtained from an adult in good health.

The chain employs TRBV4-2 and TRBJ1-1, with D tentatively TRBD1 (6 bases). Germline V gene data show CDR1 as LGHNA and CDR2 as YNFKEQ. The ends were cut back, 6 bases at V and 5 bases at J, with 13 bases in the middle. This CDR3 contains 13 residues. This CDR3 is CASRRTGRTEAFF. The CDR3 DNA follows: TGTGCCAGCAGGCGAACAGGGAGAACTGAAGCTTTCTTT.

The chain joins TRBV19 to TRBJ2-7, with 10 positions matching TRBD1. CDR1 and CDR2 (germline): LNHDA, SQIVND (reference sequence). The CDR3 length is 15 residues. Trimming cost V 6 bases and J 1 base; bases outside gene matches: 6. The chain's CDR3 is CASSYGTGVSYEQYF. CDR3 DNA sequence: TGTGCCAGTAGCTACGGGACAGGGGTTTCCTACGAGCAGTACTTC.

The V call is TRBV24-1, the J call TRBJ2-7, with D uncertain. Germline V gives CDR1 KGHDR, CDR2 SFDVKD. Trimming stripped 5 bases from V and 3 bases from J, with 13 bases between. The CDR3 is 14 amino acids. The chain's CDR3 is CATSALFFLYEQYF. The CDR3 bases are TGTGCCACCAGTGCACTCTTCTTTCTCTACGAGCAGTACTTC.

This clone was counted only a few times. The chain links TRBV2 to TRBJ2-3, with D unresolved. Trimming removed 4 bases at V and 1 base at J, with 3 bases between. Germline V CDR1 and CDR2: SNHLY, FYNNEI. The CDR3 has 12 amino acids. CDR3 in DNA: TGTGCCAGCAGTGGAGGCACAGATACGCAGTATTTT. Amino acids: CASSGGTDTQYF.

CDR3 bases: TGTGCCAGCAGCTCACGTCTAGCGGGAGTCAACGAGCAGTACTTC. It encodes CASSSRLAGVNEQYF. This chain joins TRBV7-6 and TRBJ2-7; 10 bases align to TRBD2. J was trimmed by 5 bases and V by 4 bases; bases with no gene match: 8. The CDR3 extends over 15 amino acids. Germline CDR1 is SGHVS and CDR2 is FNYEAQ.

This chain uses TRBV27 with TRBJ2-1; TRBD2 agrees at 10 bases. The CDR3 is made up of 17 amino acids. V lost 3 bases and J lost 2; bases outside the gene matches: 7. CDR1 is MNHEY, CDR2 SMNVEV, per germline (reference sequence). The CDR3 nucleotides are TGTGCCAGCAGTTTGCATACTAGCGGGGTAACCTACAATGAGCAGTTCTTC. Translation: CASSLHTSGVTYNEQFF.

The chain couples TRBV25-1 to TRBJ1-2, with a possible D match to TRBD1 (5 bases). Germline values: CDR1 MGHDK, CDR2 SYGVNS. The CDR3 length is 13 residues. The V and J ends lost 2 bases and 8 bases respectively, with 12 bases between them. The CDR3 here is CASSEIFRGGYTF. CDR3 coding DNA: TGTGCCAGCAGTGAAATTTTCCGGGGGGGCTACACCTTC.

This chain links TRBV6-2 or TRBV6-3 with TRBJ1-4; D remains unclear. The length of the CDR3 is 16 residues. V shed 5 bases and J shed 6 bases, with 19 bases lying between them. CDR1 is MNHEY, CDR2 SVGEGT, per germline. CDR3 amino acids: CASSLRSDGMHEKLFF. The CDR3 DNA reads as TGTGCCAGCAGTCTAAGATCCGACGGTATGCATGAAAAACTGTTTTTT.

This clone appeared a single time. The genes are TRBV19 and TRBJ2-1; 16 bases line up with TRBD2. CDR3 size: 20 residues. Germline loops: CDR1 LNHDA, CDR2 SQIVND (reference sequence). J lost 1 base, V lost 7 bases, and 13 bases had no gene match. The CDR3 DNA is TGTGCCAGTATGTTCCTGGGGACTAGCGGGAGGGCCTTGTCCTACAATGAGCAGTTCTTC. Translated, it gives CASMFLGTSGRALSYNEQFF.

This clone was found a few times. The gene calls are TRBV7-8 and TRBJ2-3; TRBD1 aligns across 12 bases. J lost 0 bases, V lost 5 bases, and 3 bases had no gene match. CDR1 is SGHVS and CDR2 is FQNEAQ in the germline V gene. CDR3 size: 16 residues. The CDR3 coding sequence is TGTGCCAGCAGCCCCGGGACAGGGGGCAGCACAGATACGCAGTATTTT. This translates into CASSPGTGGSTDTQYF.

CDR3 sequence reads: CASSQDSQGGIAFF. The CDR3, as DNA: TGCGCCAGCAGCCAAGATTCCCAGGGGGGGATAGCTTTCTTT. This chain joins TRBV4-3 and TRBJ1-1; TRBD1 matches 7 bases. CDR3 length equals 14 residues. Germline assignment: CDR1 LGHNA and CDR2 YSLEER. V was pared by 0 bases and J by 10 bases, with 8 bases of the junction left unmatched.

CDR3 sequence (DNA): TGTGCCACCAGTGAGCCACTAGGGAATGAGCAGTTCTTC. It encodes CATSEPLGNEQFF. The gene calls are TRBV24-1 and TRBJ2-1; a possible D gene is TRBD2 (5 bases). Trimming cost V 4 bases and J 7 bases, with 10 bases left between them. The CDR3 extends over 13 amino acids. Germline lookup yields CDR1 KGHDR and CDR2 SFDVKD.

This clone showed up just a few times. The chain uses TRBV7-9 and TRBJ2-6; D is ambiguous. Trimming removed 8 bases at V and 0 bases at J, with 5 bases between. Germline V gene sequence: CDR1 SEHNR, CDR2 FQNEAQ (reference sequence). The CDR3 runs 13 residues. The CDR3 region is CASAPSGANVLTF. The CDR3 bases are TGTGCCAGCGCCCCCTCTGGGGCCAACGTCCTGACTTTC.

The chain joins TRBV18 to TRBJ1-4; a weak D match, TRBD1 (5 bases). V lost 1 base and J lost 8, with 11 bases in between. Germline assignment: CDR1 KGHSH and CDR2 LQKENI. The CDR3 totals 14 residues. CDR3 region: CASSPRQGGEKLFF. CDR3 bases: TGTGCCAGCTCACCACGGCAGGGTGGAGAAAAACTGTTTTTT.

The chain combines TRBV10-3 with TRBJ2-3, with 7 bases matching TRBD1. V gave up 6 bases and J gave up 8 bases; unmatched junction bases: 11. Germline lookup yields CDR1 ENHRY and CDR2 SYGVKD. The CDR3 has 14 residues. CDR3 nucleotide sequence: TGTGCCATCAGGACAGGGAGCTCTGCGTCTACGCAGTATTTT. Its translation: CAIRTGSSASTQYF.

The chain has TRBV19 and TRBJ1-3, with a possible D match to TRBD1 (5 bases). V lost 4 bases, J lost 1 base, and 11 bases lay in between. Per germline, CDR1 LNHDA and CDR2 SQIVND (reference sequence). There are 15 residues in the CDR3. The CDR3 protein is CASSTGKASGNTIYF. Here the CDR3 DNA reads TGTGCCAGTAGTACAGGGAAAGCTTCTGGAAACACCATATATTTT.

V is TRBV24-1 and J is TRBJ1-3; tentatively, D is TRBD1 (5 bases). Per germline, CDR1 KGHDR and CDR2 SFDVKD. The CDR3 runs to 16 residues. V lost 2 bases, J lost 0 bases, and 10 bases lay in between. DNA for the CDR3: TGTGCCACCAGTGATTCAGGGACTGCCTCTGGAAACACCATATATTTT. Translating it yields CATSDSGTASGNTIYF.

This chain links TRBV19 with TRBJ1-3, with D unclear. The CDR3 loop spans 16 amino acids. From germline, CDR1 is LNHDA and CDR2 SQIVND (reference sequence). The V end was cut by 3 bases, the J end by 0 bases, with 12 bases between. The CDR3 nucleotides are TGTGCCAGTAGTATCGGCATCAGACACTCTGGAAACACCATATATTTT. It codes for CASSIGIRHSGNTIYF.

The chain combines TRBV5-1 with TRBJ2-7; 7 nucleotides agree with TRBD1. V lost 0 bases, J lost 3 bases, and 6 bases stayed unmatched. The length of the CDR3 is 15 residues. The germline CDR1 and CDR2 sequences are SGHRS and YFSETQ. The CDR3 bases are TGCGCCAGCAGCTTGGAAGCAGGGGGAGACTACGAGCAGTACTTC. Amino acid sequence: CASSLEAGGDYEQYF.

V gene TRBV7-9 combines with J gene TRBJ2-1, with 10 bases aligning to TRBD2. Germline V lookup: CDR1 SEHNR, CDR2 FQNEAQ (reference sequence). The CDR3 spans 16 residues. With V trimmed by 5 bases and J by 10 bases, 14 bases remained unmatched. Here the CDR3 reads CASSPKGAGGPVEQFF. The CDR3 DNA reads as TGTGCCAGCAGCCCCAAGGGAGCGGGGGGGCCCGTGGAGCAGTTCTTC.

This rearrangement joins TRBV14 to TRBJ2-2, with TRBD1 matching 11 bases. V gave up 1 base and J gave up 5 bases; unmatched junction bases: 6. The CDR3 runs 17 residues. From germline, CDR1 is SGHDN and CDR2 FVKESK. CDR3 sequence reads: CASSQALGTGGTGELFF. The DNA for the CDR3 is TGTGCCAGCAGCCAAGCCCTCGGGACAGGGGGGACCGGGGAGCTGTTTTTT.

This clone was detected once. The V call is TRBV2, the J call TRBJ2-5; a possible D gene is TRBD1 (6 bases). From germline, CDR1 is SNHLY and CDR2 FYNNEI. V was pared by 2 bases and J by 4 bases, with 11 bases between. The CDR3 extends over 14 amino acids. CDR3 DNA sequence: TGTGCCAGCAGTGAACTGTCCAGGGGAGAGACCCAGTACTTC. This translates into CASSELSRGETQYF.

The chain joins TRBV27 to TRBJ1-2, with D perhaps matching TRBD1 (5 bases). This CDR3 has 13 amino acids. Trimming pared 3 bases from V and 2 bases from J, leaving 7 bases between. In germline, CDR1 is MNHEY, CDR2 SMNVEV (reference sequence). This chain's CDR3 is CASSFRGNYGYTF. The CDR3 DNA reads TGTGCCAGCAGTTTTCGGGGGAACTATGGCTACACCTTC.

V usage is TRBV21-1 and J usage is TRBJ1-6. TRBV21-1 is an annotated pseudogene. The CDR3 covers 14 residues. CDR3 DNA: TGTGCCAGCAGCAAACAGGGCGGGAATTCACCCCTCCACTTT. Amino acid sequence: CASSKQGGNSPLHF.

CDR3 amino acids: CASSGQGAFSDTQYF. The CDR3, as DNA: TGTGCCAGCTCAGGACAGGGAGCTTTCTCAGATACGCAGTATTTT. The rearrangement uses TRBV18 and TRBJ2-3; TRBD1 aligns across 8 bases. The CDR3 spans 15 residues. The germline gives CDR1 KGHSH, CDR2 LQKENI. V shed 5 bases, J shed 4 bases, and the junction held 8 bases outside the gene matches.